The clone carrying this T cell receptor beta chain was found a few times. With 2 bases clipped from V and 8 bases from J, the junction kept 5 bases outside the gene matches. The V gene's germline CDR1 is SGHAT and CDR2 FQNNGV. This CDR3 is 14 amino acids long. As every portion of the isolated RNA was reverse transcribed, the sequencing read expressed TCRB transcripts. Produced via immunoSEQ multiplex PCR; TCRdb's table is partial and in-frame only. The sample lists some 500,000 clones, approximately 10% occurring once. The entry originates in a study of beta chain features in type 1 diabetes. Sequenced sample: naive CD4+ T cells from blood. The sequence came from a woman aged 18-29 years in good health. The genes are TRBV11-2 and TRBJ2-7; 11 nucleotides agree with TRBD1. In DNA form, the CDR3 reads TGTGCCAGCAGCTTACCCCGGGACAGGGGGAAGCAGTACTTC. This sequence encodes CASSLPRDRGKQYF.